Shown below are 29 T cell receptor beta chains from a single sample sequenced in a study of blood T cells in healthy people across ages. Alongside a J-beta primer mix, a sample-barcoded 5' primer served in a second PCR lasting roughly 7 to 11 cycles. Each CDR3 protein is one row after TCRdb ran MiXCR on the 5' RACE reads. The repertoire has hundreds of thousands of distinct CDR3 sequences, about 50% of them found once; the top ten carry roughly 14%. Sequences were obtained from blood. The receptors were gathered from a woman aged 80 or older in good health.

V is TRBV5-1 and J is TRBJ2-4; D uncertain. The tail of the sequence fits TRBJ2-7 better, so the J call may be wrong. Germline V CDR1 and CDR2: SGHRS, YFSETQ. CDR3 size: 14 residues. The CDR3 reads CASSTSVGQYEQYF. CDR3 DNA: TGCGCCAGCAGCACATCCGTTGGTCAATACGAGCAGTACTTC.

This clonotype was detected many times. J is TRBJ1-2 and V is TRBV5-1; D is unresolved. Germline CDR1 SGHRS, CDR2 YFSETQ. The CDR3 has 12 residues. Trimming removed 0 bases at V and 6 bases at J, with 6 bases between. The CDR3 bases are TGCGCCAGCAGCTTGGGGTCGGATGGCTACACCTTC. This encodes CASSLGSDGYTF. Using reference TRBV5-1 and TRBJ1-2 for the parts outside the CDR3, the full variable domain is KAGVTQTPRYLIKTRGQQVTLSCSPISGHRSVSWYQQTPGQGLQFLFEYFSETQRNKGNFPGRFSGRQFSNSRSEMNVSTLELGDSALYLCASSLGSDGYTFGSGTRLTVV.

This chain uses TRBV29-1 with TRBJ1-1; 10 nucleotides line up with TRBD1. The CDR3 is 11 residues long. CDR1 SQVTM and CDR2 ANQGSEA come from the germline V gene. The ends lost 7 bases at V and 8 bases at J; junction bases unmatched: 4. In DNA, the CDR3 is TGCAGCGGTGACAGGGGGCAGGAAGCTTTCTTT. Translated, it gives CSGDRGQEAFF. Using reference TRBV29-1 and TRBJ1-1 for the parts outside the CDR3, the full variable domain is SAVISQKPSRDICQRGTSLTIQCQVDSQVTMMFWYRQQPGQSLTLIATANQGSEATYESGFVIDKFPISRPNLTFSTLTVSNMSPEDSSIYLCSGDRGQEAFFGQGTRLTVV.

About this clonotype itself: The germline gene is not matched at one end of the junction; a read error may be the cause. This chain joins TRBV5-1 and TRBJ2-3; tentative D call: TRBD2 (6 bases). Germline CDR1 reads SGHRS; CDR2 reads YFSETQ. The CDR3 extends over 15 amino acids. CDR3 nucleotide sequence: TGCGCCGGCAGCTTGGACGGGAGCTTAGGAGATACGCAGTATTTT. Translated: CAGSLDGSLGDTQYF. Together with reference TRBV5-1 and TRBJ2-3, the CDR3 gives the full variable domain: KAGVTQTPRYLIKTRGQQVTLSCSPISGHRSVSWYQQTPGQGLQFLFEYFSETQRNKGNFPGRFSGRQFSNSRSEMNVSTLELGDSALYLCAGSLDGSLGDTQYFGPGTRLTVL.

This clonotype was found a few times. This rearrangement joins TRBV12-3 or TRBV12-4 to TRBJ2-7; no reliable D call. This CDR3 is 13 amino acids long. The V end lost 3 bases, the J end lost 9 bases, and 15 bases lay between the germline ends. The CDR3 nucleotides read TGTGCCAGCAGTTTTCGAAGTCTTCGGACGCAGTACTTC. It translates to CASSFRSLRTQYF.

The chain is built from TRBV19 and TRBJ1-5, with unresolved D. From germline, CDR1 is LNHDA and CDR2 SQIVND (reference sequence). This CDR3 has 8 amino acids. The CDR3 protein is CAQCYWHF. In DNA form, the CDR3 reads TGTGCACAATGCTATTGGCATTTT. Based on the CDR3 plus reference TRBV19 and TRBJ1-5, the full variable domain is DGGITQSPKYLFRKEGQNVTLSCEQNLNHDAMYWYRQDPGQGLRLIYYSQIVNDFQKGDIAEGYSVSREKKESFPLTVTSAQKNPTAFYLCAQCYWHFGDGTRLSIL.

For this clonotype: The conserved phenylalanine or tryptophan is not found at the CDR3 terminus, so this likely reflects a read error. The chain joins TRBV2 to TRBJ1-2; 7 positions match TRBD1. Germline CDR1 reads SNHLY; CDR2 reads FYNNEI. There are 13 residues in the CDR3. J was trimmed by 8 bases and V by 8 bases; bases with no gene match: 11. The CDR3 is CASAGTATRGYTL. The DNA for the CDR3 is TGTGCCAGCGCGGGGACAGCAACTAGGGGCTACACCTTA.

There are many counts of this clonotype. This chain connects TRBV12-3 or TRBV12-4 to TRBJ1-5; D may be TRBD1 (5 bases). Trimming took off 7 bases at V and 1 base at J, with 11 bases between the two ends. The CDR3 has 14 residues. The CDR3 region is CASNLRGSNQPQHF. In DNA form, the CDR3 reads TGTGCCAGCAATTTGAGGGGAAGCAATCAGCCCCAGCATTTT.

This clonotype was found a few times. The V and J genes are TRBV5-1 and TRBJ2-2; maybe TRBD1 (5 bases). This CDR3 has 14 amino acids. Germline CDR1 SGHRS, CDR2 YFSETQ. V was pared by 0 bases and J by 7 bases, with 10 bases between. CDR3 in amino acids: CASSLDRLGGELFF. Written as DNA, the CDR3 is TGCGCCAGCAGCTTGGACAGGCTTGGCGGGGAGCTGTTTTTT.

The rearrangement uses TRBV20-1 and TRBJ2-5; D is unclear. The CDR3 covers 14 residues. In germline, CDR1 is DFQATT, CDR2 SNEGSKA (reference sequence). V gave up 0 bases and J gave up 7 bases, with 15 bases separating them. The CDR3 bases are TGCAGTGCTAGAGACCCGGCTTTCCAATTGACCCAGTACTTC. This gives the protein CSARDPAFQLTQYF.

This clonotype was observed many times. This sequence joins TRBV7-9 and TRBJ2-3; TRBD1 aligns across 8 bases. After removal of 4 bases from V and 4 bases from J, the junction contained 10 bases not matched to a gene. Germline values: CDR1 SEHNR, CDR2 FQNEAQ (reference sequence). CDR3 size: 16 residues. The CDR3 DNA is TGTGCCAGCAGCTGGCGGCGAGACAGGGGTTCAGATACGCAGTATTTT. This gives the protein CASSWRRDRGSDTQYF.

This chain connects TRBV27 to TRBJ1-2; a possible D gene is TRBD1 (6 bases). V lost 6 bases to trimming and J lost 6 bases, with 11 bases between them. Germline V gene sequence: CDR1 MNHEY, CDR2 SMNVEV (reference sequence). The CDR3 sequence is 12 residues long. DNA for the CDR3: TGTGCCAGCAGGCACCGGACAGATGGCTACACCTTC. This encodes CASRHRTDGYTF.

The rearrangement links TRBV30 to TRBJ2-5, with D unclear. With 6 bases removed from V and 3 bases from J, the gap between germline ends came to 5 bases. From germline, CDR1 is GTSNPN and CDR2 SVGIG (reference sequence). This CDR3 is 10 amino acids long. CDR3 sequence reads: CACGEETQYF. The DNA for the CDR3 is TGTGCCTGCGGAGAAGAGACCCAGTACTTC.

The sample holds one count of this clonotype. The gene calls are TRBV9 and TRBJ1-1, with D hard to call. Looked up from germline, CDR1 is SGDLS and CDR2 is YYNGEE. The CDR3 covers 15 residues. V gave up 0 bases and J gave up 1 base, with 10 bases separating them. The CDR3, as DNA: TGTGCCAGCAGCGTAGCTCCAGATGCGAACACTGAAGCTTTCTTT. It translates to CASSVAPDANTEAFF.

The V gene is TRBV28, the J gene TRBJ2-7, with D uncertain. Germline V gene lookup returns CDR1 MDHEN and CDR2 SYDVKM. The CDR3 loop spans 14 amino acids. Trimming left V 6 bases short and J 0 bases short, with 12 bases between. The CDR3 loop is CASSPGGTSYEQYF. DNA for the CDR3: TGTGCCAGCAGCCCTGGCGGAACCTCCTACGAGCAGTACTTC.

The chain uses TRBV28 and TRBJ1-2, with D possibly TRBD1 on 5 matching bases. This CDR3 has 16 amino acids. Trimming cost V 7 bases and J 5 bases, with 23 bases left between them. Germline V gene sequence: CDR1 MDHEN, CDR2 SYDVKM. Written as DNA, the CDR3 is TGTGCCAGCACTGACTCTTCGCGGGGAAAGGGGTATGGCTACACCTTC. As protein: CASTDSSRGKGYGYTF.

This clonotype showed up many times. A much larger clone differs from this one at a single base, so this may be a read error. The rearrangement links TRBV12-3 or TRBV12-4 to TRBJ2-1; D is possibly TRBD2 (5 bases). The CDR3 consists of 13 residues. Between the trimmed V and J ends, which lost 6 bases and 2 bases, there was a span of 8 bases. The CDR3 DNA sequence: TGTGCCAGCAGCCCCGGGGCCTACAATGAGCAGTTCTTC. This gives the protein CASSPGAYNEQFF.

On this clonotype: This sequence may be a read error, since a much larger clone differs from it by one base. In nucleotides, the CDR3 is TGTGCCAGCAGGGGGGGACTGGAAAGCATTCAGTACTTC. This sequence encodes CASRGGLESIQYF. This chain connects TRBV12-3 or TRBV12-4 to TRBJ2-4; tentative D call: TRBD2 (6 bases). The CDR3 spans 13 residues. The V and J ends lost 6 bases and 9 bases respectively, with 15 bases between them.

This clonotype is a singleton in its sample. V gene TRBV7-2 combines with J gene TRBJ2-3; D gene uncertain. Deletions cut 3 bases from V and 4 bases from J, with 5 bases between. Germline CDR1 reads SGHTA; CDR2 reads FQGNSA. CDR3 length: 12 amino acids. The CDR3 nucleotides are TGTGCCAGCAGCTTTTACGCAGATACGCAGTATTTT. Translating gives CASSFYADTQYF. Variable domain in full (rest from reference TRBV7-2 and TRBJ2-3): GAGVSQSPSNKVTEKGKDVELRCDPISGHTALYWYRQSLGQGLEFLIYFQGNSAPDKSGLPSDRFSAERTGGSVSTLTIQRTQQEDSAVYLCASSFYADTQYFGPGTRLTVL.

This clonotype was counted between two and nine times. This rearrangement joins TRBV12-3 or TRBV12-4 to TRBJ1-2; D remains ambiguous. With 6 bases removed from V and 5 bases from J, the gap between germline ends came to 7 bases. CDR3 length: 11 amino acids. The CDR3 loop reads CASREQYGYTF. The CDR3 nucleotides are TGTGCCAGCAGGGAACAATATGGCTACACCTTC.

The chain uses TRBV5-8 and TRBJ2-5, with unresolved D. Germline values: CDR1 SGHTS, CDR2 YDEGEE. V lost 0 bases and J lost 4, with 13 bases in between. CDR3 length equals 15 residues. The CDR3 DNA is TGTGCCAGCAGCTTGGAAGGCGCCTTCGGAGAGACCCAGTACTTC. Translating it yields CASSLEGAFGETQYF.

This clonotype was found a few times. The V and J genes are TRBV27 and TRBJ2-3, with 12 bases fitting TRBD2. V was pared by 8 bases and J by 5 bases, with 5 bases of the junction left unmatched. CDR1 is MNHEY, CDR2 SMNVEV, per germline (reference sequence). The CDR3 has 14 residues. The CDR3 reads CASGLAGGEDTQYF. The DNA of the CDR3 is TGTGCCAGCGGGCTAGCGGGGGGGGAAGATACGCAGTATTTT.

Many counts were recorded for this clonotype. This rearrangement joins TRBV15 to TRBJ2-1; maybe TRBD1 (5 bases). V lost 3 bases to trimming and J lost 5 bases, with 17 bases between them. Germline CDR1 LNHNV, CDR2 YYDKDF (reference sequence). The CDR3 contains 16 residues. CDR3 protein: CATSRPGQERNNEQFF. Here the CDR3 DNA reads TGTGCCACCAGCAGGCCCGGACAAGAAAGGAACAATGAGCAGTTCTTC.

This clonotype was counted at least ten times. This chain links TRBV28 with TRBJ2-1; unclear D gene. The CDR3 loop spans 14 amino acids. The V end was cut by 2 bases, the J end by 12 bases, with 17 bases between. CDR1 is MDHEN, CDR2 SYDVKM, per germline. CDR3 protein: CASSLVGGTLGQFF. The DNA for the CDR3 is TGTGCCAGCAGTTTAGTTGGCGGAACACTTGGGCAGTTCTTC.

The chain joins TRBV7-3 to TRBJ2-6; no clear D. Trimming left V 5 bases short and J 0 bases short, with 17 bases between. Germline loops: CDR1 SGHTA, CDR2 FQGTGA. CDR3 length: 18 amino acids. The CDR3 DNA follows: TGTGCCAGCAGCCCCATTGCGGCTTATCACTCTGGGGCCAACGTCCTGACTTTC. Its protein is CASSPIAAYHSGANVLTF.

A single count supports this clonotype. With a much larger clone just one base away, this may be a read error. Since the CDR3 does not end with the conserved phenylalanine or tryptophan, this likely comes from a read error. The rearrangement uses TRBV7-2 and TRBJ2-1; 8 nucleotides line up with TRBD2. V shed 1 base, J shed 6 bases, and the junction held 5 bases outside the gene matches. This CDR3 has 15 residues. Germline V gives CDR1 SGHTA, CDR2 FQGNSA. CDR3 sequence: CASSLGAGVSNEQFV. As DNA, the CDR3 is TGTGCCAGCAGCTTAGGAGCGGGAGTTTCCAATGAGCAGTTCGTC.

The rearrangement uses TRBV5-1 and TRBJ1-1; no clear D. The CDR3 has 13 residues. Germline values: CDR1 SGHRS, CDR2 YFSETQ. V lost 4 bases and J 7 bases, leaving 14 bases between the germline ends. Written as DNA, the CDR3 is TGCGCCAGCAGCGCCGCCAGAGGCGGTGAAGCTTTCTTT. It codes for CASSAARGGEAFF. The whole variable domain, filled in from reference TRBV5-1 and TRBJ1-1, reads KAGVTQTPRYLIKTRGQQVTLSCSPISGHRSVSWYQQTPGQGLQFLFEYFSETQRNKGNFPGRFSGRQFSNSRSEMNVSTLELGDSALYLCASSAARGGEAFFGQGTRLTVV.

The rearrangement uses TRBV20-1 and TRBJ2-7; D is unresolved. V dropped 5 bases and J dropped 2 bases, with 7 bases sitting between them. Germline V gives CDR1 DFQATT, CDR2 SNEGSKA (reference sequence). This CDR3 is built from 11 residues. In DNA form, the CDR3 reads TGCAGTGCTTACCAAACCTACGAGCAGTACGTC. It specifies CSAYQTYEQYV.

CDR3 sequence (DNA): TGCGCCAGTTCGGAGGGGGGATGTAGCAATCAGCCCCAGCATTTT. Translating gives CASSEGGCSNQPQHF. This sequence joins TRBV5-1 and TRBJ1-5; D might be TRBD1 (6 bases). V was cut by 8 bases and J by 0 bases, with 15 bases left in between. Germline CDR1 SGHRS, CDR2 YFSETQ. The CDR3 is 15 residues long.